Ten or more counts support the clone carrying this T cell receptor (beta chain). Its antigen is currently unknown. This sample was included in a study of identical twins. General study results and limits: Cross-sectional statistical analysis, not tracking of the same donors, underpinned the conclusions.

From the 5' RACE reads, TCRdb called clonotypes with MiXCR, one entry per CDR3 protein. The sample carries about 700,000 distinct CDR3 sequences, around 6.1% recorded once. This CDR3 contains 14 residues. Germline V CDR1 and CDR2: SNHLY, FYNNEI. Trimming removed 10 bases from V and 5 bases from J, with 19 bases in between. The chain employs TRBV2 and TRBJ2-3; D may be TRBD1 or TRBD2 (5 bases each). This TCR was sampled from a man younger than 35 in good health. The sequencing sample was made of naive T cells sorted from blood. The CDR3 sequence: CATNGGTPQDTQYF. The DNA of the CDR3 is TGTGCCACCAATGGGGGTACCCCCCAAGATACGCAGTATTTT.